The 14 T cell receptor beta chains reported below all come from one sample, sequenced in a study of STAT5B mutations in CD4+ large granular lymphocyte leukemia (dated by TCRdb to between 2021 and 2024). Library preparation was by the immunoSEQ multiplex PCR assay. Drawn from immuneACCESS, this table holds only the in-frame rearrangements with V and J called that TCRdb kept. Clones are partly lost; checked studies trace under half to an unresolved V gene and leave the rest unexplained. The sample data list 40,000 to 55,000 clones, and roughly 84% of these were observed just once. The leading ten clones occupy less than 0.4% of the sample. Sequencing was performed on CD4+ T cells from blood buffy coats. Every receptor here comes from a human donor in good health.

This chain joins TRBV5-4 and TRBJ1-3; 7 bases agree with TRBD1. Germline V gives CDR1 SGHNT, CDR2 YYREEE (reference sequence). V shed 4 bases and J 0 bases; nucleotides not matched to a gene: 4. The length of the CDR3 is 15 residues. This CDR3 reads CASSPSGGSGNTIYF. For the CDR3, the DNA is TGTGCCAGCAGCCCCTCAGGGGGCTCTGGAAACACCATATATTTT. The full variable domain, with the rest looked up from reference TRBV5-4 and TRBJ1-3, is ETGVTQSPTHLIKTRGQQVTLRCSSQSGHNTVSWYQQALGQGPQFIFQYYREEENGRGNFPPRFSGLQFPNYSSELNVNALELDDSALYLCASSPSGGSGNTIYFGEGSWLTVV.

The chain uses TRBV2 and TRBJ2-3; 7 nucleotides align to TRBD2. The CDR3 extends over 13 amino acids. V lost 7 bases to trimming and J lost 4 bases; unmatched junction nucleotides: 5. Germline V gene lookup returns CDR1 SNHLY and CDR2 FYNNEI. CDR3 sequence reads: CASIRTSPDTQYF. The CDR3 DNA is TGTGCCAGCATTCGGACTAGTCCAGATACGCAGTATTTT.

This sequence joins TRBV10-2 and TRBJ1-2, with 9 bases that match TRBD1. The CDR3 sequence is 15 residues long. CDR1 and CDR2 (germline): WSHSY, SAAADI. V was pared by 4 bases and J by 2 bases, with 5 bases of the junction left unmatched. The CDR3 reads CASSGYGTGNYGYTF. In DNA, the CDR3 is TGCGCCAGCAGTGGGTACGGGACAGGGAACTATGGCTACACCTTC.

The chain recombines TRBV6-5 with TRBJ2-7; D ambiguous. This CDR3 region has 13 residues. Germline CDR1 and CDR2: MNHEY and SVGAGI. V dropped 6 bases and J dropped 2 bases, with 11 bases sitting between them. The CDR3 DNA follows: TGTGCCAGCAGGTCGTCTATAACCTACGAGCAGTACTTC. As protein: CASRSSITYEQYF.

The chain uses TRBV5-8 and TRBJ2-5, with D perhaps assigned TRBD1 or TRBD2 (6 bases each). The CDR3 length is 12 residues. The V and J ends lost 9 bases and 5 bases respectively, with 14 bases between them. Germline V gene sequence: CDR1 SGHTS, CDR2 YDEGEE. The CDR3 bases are TGTGCCACTGGGGGGCGCCGGGAGACCCAGTACTTC. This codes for CATGGRRETQYF. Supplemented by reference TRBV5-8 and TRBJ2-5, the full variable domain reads EAGVTQSPTHLIKTRGQQATLRCSPISGHTSVYWYQQALGLGLQFLLWYDEGEERNRGNFPPRFSGRQFPNYSSELNVNALELEDSALYLCATGGRRETQYFGPGTRLLVL.

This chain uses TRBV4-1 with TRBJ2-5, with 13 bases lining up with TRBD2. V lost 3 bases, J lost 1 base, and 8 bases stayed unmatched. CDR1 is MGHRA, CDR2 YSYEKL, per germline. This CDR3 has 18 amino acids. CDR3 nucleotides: TGCGCCAGCAGCCAGAATACCTGGACTAGCGGGAGCCAAGAGACCCAGTACTTC. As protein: CASSQNTWTSGSQETQYF.

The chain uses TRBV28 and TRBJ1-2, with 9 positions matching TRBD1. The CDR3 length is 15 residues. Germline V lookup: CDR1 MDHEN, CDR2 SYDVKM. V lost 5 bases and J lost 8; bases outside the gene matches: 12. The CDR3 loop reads CASSTPGQGSGGYTF. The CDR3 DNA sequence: TGTGCCAGCAGTACGCCGGGACAGGGATCGGGGGGCTACACCTTC.

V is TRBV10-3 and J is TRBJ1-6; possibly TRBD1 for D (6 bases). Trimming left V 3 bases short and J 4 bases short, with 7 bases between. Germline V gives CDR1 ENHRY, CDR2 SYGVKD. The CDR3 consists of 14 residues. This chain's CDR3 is CAISDDRYNSPLHF. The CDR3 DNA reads TGTGCCATCAGTGATGACAGGTATAATTCACCCCTCCACTTT.

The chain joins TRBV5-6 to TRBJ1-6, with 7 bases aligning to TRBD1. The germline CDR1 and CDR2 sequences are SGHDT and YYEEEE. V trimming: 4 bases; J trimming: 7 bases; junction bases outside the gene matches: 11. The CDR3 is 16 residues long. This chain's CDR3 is CASSRRAGTVNSPLHF. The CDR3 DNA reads TGTGCCAGCAGCAGAAGGGCTGGGACAGTAAATTCACCCCTCCACTTT.

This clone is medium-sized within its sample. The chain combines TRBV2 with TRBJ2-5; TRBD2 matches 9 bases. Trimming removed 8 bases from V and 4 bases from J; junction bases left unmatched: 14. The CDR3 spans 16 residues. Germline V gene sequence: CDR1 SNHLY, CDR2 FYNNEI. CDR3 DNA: TGTGCCAGCGCTCGCCCTAGCGGGACGGGGGGAGAGACCCAGTACTTC. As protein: CASARPSGTGGETQYF.

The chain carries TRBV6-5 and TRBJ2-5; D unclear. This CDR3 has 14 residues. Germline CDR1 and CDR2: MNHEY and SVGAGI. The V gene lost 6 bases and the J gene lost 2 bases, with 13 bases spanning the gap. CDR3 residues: CASSPLGRQETQYF. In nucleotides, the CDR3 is TGTGCCAGCAGCCCATTGGGTAGGCAAGAGACCCAGTACTTC.

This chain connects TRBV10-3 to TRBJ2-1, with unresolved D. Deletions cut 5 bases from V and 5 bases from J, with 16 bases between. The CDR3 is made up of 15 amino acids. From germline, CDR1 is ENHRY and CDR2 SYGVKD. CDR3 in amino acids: CAISKNGPTDNEQFF. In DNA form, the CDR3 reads TGTGCCATCAGTAAGAACGGGCCCACCGACAATGAGCAGTTCTTC.

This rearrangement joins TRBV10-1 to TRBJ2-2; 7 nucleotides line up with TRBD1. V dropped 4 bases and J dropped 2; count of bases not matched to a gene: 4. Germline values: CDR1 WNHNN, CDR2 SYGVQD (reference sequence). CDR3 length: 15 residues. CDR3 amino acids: CASSAGDRNTGELFF. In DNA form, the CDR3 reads TGCGCCAGCAGTGCCGGGGACAGAAACACCGGGGAGCTGTTTTTT.

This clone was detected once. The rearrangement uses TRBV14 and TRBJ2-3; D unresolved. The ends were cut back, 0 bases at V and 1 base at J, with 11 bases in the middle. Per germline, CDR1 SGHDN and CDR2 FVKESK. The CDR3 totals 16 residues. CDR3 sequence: CASSQDLGRGTDTQYF. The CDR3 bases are TGTGCCAGCAGCCAAGATCTGGGCAGAGGCACAGATACGCAGTATTTT.